This T cell receptor beta chain is drawn from a study of blood T cell repertoires in COVID-19. For the study at large: The United States, Italy and Spain provided the acute and convalescent COVID-19 samples. PBMCs, B-cell-depleted T cells, or T cells provided the cDNA or gDNA that made up the material.

The CDR3 is made up of 14 amino acids. V dropped 6 bases and J dropped 7 bases, with 19 bases sitting between them. CDR1 is WNHNN, CDR2 SYGVQD, per germline (reference sequence). In the authors' workflow: Reference gene primers were amplified, and this amplification served to estimate nucleated cell counts. Method: immunoSEQ multiplex PCR; TCRdb's copy keeps in-frame clones and lacks some. That table furnishes V, J and clone size, whereas the DNA furnished D and trimming. Here the sample spans 200,000 to 250,000 clones, 70% to 90% being singletons. What was sequenced was peripheral blood. This clonotype was sampled from a man in his thirties or forties with COVID-19, enrolled during active disease. The chain recombines TRBV10-1 with TRBJ2-7, with D uncertain. CDR3 amino acids: CASSADHTSWEQYF. CDR3 nucleotide sequence: TGCGCCAGCAGCGCAGATCATACCTCCTGGGAGCAGTACTTC.